The 9 T cell receptor beta chains reported below all come from one sample, sequenced in a study of cytomegalovirus exposure and HLA in healthy donors (TCRdb year 2017). Library preparation was by the immunoSEQ multiplex PCR assay. For the multiplex PCR, a mixture combining 60 forward primers for TCR Vbeta segments and 13 reverse primers for TCR Jbeta segments was used. In its TCRdb copy, this immuneACCESS table keeps in-frame sequences only and misses some clones. Where compared with another copy, unresolved V genes explain less than half of these, and the others have no known cause. A total of 120,000 to 150,000 clones appear in this sample, roughly 64% of them only once. The ten top clones hold around 2.9% of the sample. Sequencing was done on a sample of PBMCs. The receptors here all came from a woman aged 30 to 39 in good health and CMV-seropositive.

The chain employs TRBV18 and TRBJ2-7; 11 nucleotides agree with TRBD2. Trimming at V came to 2 bases and at J to 3 bases, leaving 0 bases not matched to a gene. This CDR3 is 14 amino acids long. Germline loops: CDR1 KGHSH, CDR2 LQKENI. CDR3 sequence reads: CASSPGTSGYEQYF. The CDR3 DNA follows: TGTGCCAGCTCACCAGGGACTAGCGGCTACGAGCAGTACTTC. The whole variable domain, remainder taken from reference TRBV18 and TRBJ2-7, is NAGVMQNPRHLVRRRGQEARLRCSPMKGHSHVYWYRQLPEEGLKFMVYLQKENIIDESGMPKERFSAEFPKEGPSILRIQQVVRGDSAAYFCASSPGTSGYEQYFGPGTRLTVT.

The genes are TRBV10-3 and TRBJ1-1; D is unclear. The CDR3 is 14 residues long. The germline CDR1 and CDR2 sequences are ENHRY and SYGVKD. The ends were cut back, 3 bases at V and 0 bases at J, with 8 bases in the middle. Written as DNA, the CDR3 is TGTGCCATCAGTGAAAAGCAAATGAACACTGAAGCTTTCTTT. Its translation is CAISEKQMNTEAFF.

The rearrangement uses TRBV5-1 and TRBJ2-1; D possibly corresponds to TRBD2 (5 bases). Germline assignment: CDR1 SGHRS and CDR2 YFSETQ. CDR3 length: 15 amino acids. Trimming removed 0 bases from V and 6 bases from J, with 13 bases in between. The CDR3 DNA reads as TGCGCCAGCAGCTTGGTAGGACTCCGCGGCAATGAGCAGTTCTTC. Translation: CASSLVGLRGNEQFF.

The chain is built from TRBV2 and TRBJ1-3, with unresolved D. This CDR3 has 16 amino acids. Germline V lookup: CDR1 SNHLY, CDR2 FYNNEI. Deletions cut 7 bases from V and 7 bases from J, with 23 bases between. The CDR3 DNA reads TGTGCCAGCAATATCCACCCACAGTTTCTCTCGAACACCATATATTTT. Its translation is CASNIHPQFLSNTIYF.

CDR3 region: CASWSRAAYEQYF. The CDR3 nucleotides read TGTGCCAGCTGGAGCAGGGCGGCCTACGAGCAGTACTTC. The J gene is TRBJ2-7, the V gene TRBV6-1, with D possibly TRBD1 on 5 matching bases. The CDR3 length is 13 residues. The V gene's germline CDR1 is MNHNS and CDR2 SASEGT. V was pared by 8 bases and J by 2 bases, with 13 bases between.

The chain recombines TRBV5-6 with TRBJ1-2; D unclear. Trimming took off 0 bases at V and 3 bases at J, with 18 bases between the two ends. CDR3 length: 17 amino acids. CDR1 SGHDT and CDR2 YYEEEE come from the germline V gene. Written as DNA, the CDR3 is TGTGCCAGCAGCTTGGAGTTAGAGGAGGGAATTTACTATGGCTACACCTTC. This encodes CASSLELEEGIYYGYTF.

This clone was observed a few times. The rearrangement links TRBV5-1 to TRBJ2-5, with 9 nucleotides matching TRBD1. The DNA matches TRBJ2-7 better at its end, which makes the J call doubtful. CDR1 SGHRS and CDR2 YFSETQ come from the germline V gene. The CDR3 runs 14 residues. The CDR3 DNA reads TGCGCCAGCAGCCTAGGGACAGGGAAGGACGAGCAGTACTTC. This codes for CASSLGTGKDEQYF.

V is TRBV5-1 and J is TRBJ1-2; D remains ambiguous. Germline values: CDR1 SGHRS, CDR2 YFSETQ. This CDR3 has 13 residues. Deletions cut 2 bases from V and 5 bases from J, with 10 bases between. This chain's CDR3 is CASSLRGNYGYTF. The CDR3 nucleotides are TGCGCCAGCAGCTTAAGAGGGAATTATGGCTACACCTTC.

The J gene is TRBJ2-5, the V gene TRBV11-2; 14 bases map to TRBD2. The ends lost 1 base at V and 5 bases at J; junction bases unmatched: 3. Germline CDR1 reads SGHAT; CDR2 reads FQNNGV. The length of the CDR3 is 16 residues. CDR3 sequence reads: CASSLGLAGGVETQYF. Written as DNA, the CDR3 is TGTGCCAGCAGCTTAGGACTAGCGGGAGGGGTTGAGACCCAGTACTTC.